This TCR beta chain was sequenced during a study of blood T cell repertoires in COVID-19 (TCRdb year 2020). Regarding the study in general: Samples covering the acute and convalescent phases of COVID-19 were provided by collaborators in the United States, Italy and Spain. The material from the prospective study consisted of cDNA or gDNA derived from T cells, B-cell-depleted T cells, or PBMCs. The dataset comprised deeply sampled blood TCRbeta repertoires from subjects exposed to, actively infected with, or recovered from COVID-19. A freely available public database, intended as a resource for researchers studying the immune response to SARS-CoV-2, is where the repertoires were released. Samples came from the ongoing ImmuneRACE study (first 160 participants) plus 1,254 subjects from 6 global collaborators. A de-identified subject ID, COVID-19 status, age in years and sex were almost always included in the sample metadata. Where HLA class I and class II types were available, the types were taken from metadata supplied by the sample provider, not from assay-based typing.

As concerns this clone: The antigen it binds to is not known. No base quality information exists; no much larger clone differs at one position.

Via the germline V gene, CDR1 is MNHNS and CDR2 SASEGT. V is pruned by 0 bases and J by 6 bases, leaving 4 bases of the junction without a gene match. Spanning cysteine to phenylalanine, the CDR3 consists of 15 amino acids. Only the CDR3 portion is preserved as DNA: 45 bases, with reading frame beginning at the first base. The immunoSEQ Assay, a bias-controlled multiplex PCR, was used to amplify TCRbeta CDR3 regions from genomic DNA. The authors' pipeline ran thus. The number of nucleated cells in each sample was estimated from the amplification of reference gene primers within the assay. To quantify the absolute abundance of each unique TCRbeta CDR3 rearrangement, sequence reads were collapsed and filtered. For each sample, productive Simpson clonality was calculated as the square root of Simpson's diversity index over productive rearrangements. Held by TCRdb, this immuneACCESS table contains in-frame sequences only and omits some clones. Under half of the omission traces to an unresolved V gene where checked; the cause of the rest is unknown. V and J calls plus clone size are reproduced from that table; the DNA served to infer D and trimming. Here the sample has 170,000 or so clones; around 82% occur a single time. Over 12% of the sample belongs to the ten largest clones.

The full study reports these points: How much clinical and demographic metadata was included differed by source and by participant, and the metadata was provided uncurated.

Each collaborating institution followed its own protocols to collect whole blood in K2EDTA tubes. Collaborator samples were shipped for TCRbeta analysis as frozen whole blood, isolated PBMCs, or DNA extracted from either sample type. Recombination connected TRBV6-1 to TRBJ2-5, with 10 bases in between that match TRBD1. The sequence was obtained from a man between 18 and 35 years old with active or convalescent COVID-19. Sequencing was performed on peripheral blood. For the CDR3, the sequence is CASSEAGTGVKTQYF. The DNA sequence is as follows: TGTGCCAGCAGTGAAGCCGGGACAGGGGTAAAGACCCAGTACTTC.